The present T cell receptor (beta chain) was sequenced within a study of cytomegalovirus exposure and HLA in healthy donors. Study-wide context: It was reported in a later analysis that the 90 to 150 validation repertoires used the same platform as the 550 to 850 first-cohort repertoires.

Concerning this clone: Its antigen remains unknown.

Findings of the study overall: Clusters of TCRs from the first cohort tended to co-occur in the approximately 120 validation repertoires (as a later analysis found).

The donors formed part of the roughly 120-subject validation cohort, distinct from the roughly 660-subject first cohort. The V and J ends lost 8 bases and 7 bases, in that order; junction bases with no gene match: 7. The CDR3 runs to 12 residues. Germline assignment: CDR1 MNHNY and CDR2 SVGAGI (reference sequence). TCRdb keeps only in-frame clones here, not all; method: immunoSEQ multiplex PCR. The table has 150,000 to 200,000 clones, about 88% seen once; the top ten hold around 2.4%. The source material was PBMCs. This receptor was obtained from a woman aged 18 to 35 in good health and CMV-seronegative. The J gene is TRBJ2-7, the V gene TRBV6-6; 8 bases align to TRBD2. The CDR3, as DNA: TGTGCCAGCGGAGCGGGAGCGAGGGAGCAGTACTTC. Amino acids: CASGAGAREQYF.